The entry below gives a single T cell receptor (beta chain) sequence along with its context. Time point here: after neoadjuvant nivolumab, at surgical resection. Blood libraries mostly used roughly 500 ng genomic DNA, six replicates each. Only in-frame clones appear in the TCRdb table, and some are missing; sequencing was by immunoSEQ multiplex PCR. This sample has about 14,000 clones; less than 80% occur once, and the top ten carry roughly 2.9%. The CDR3 length is 13 residues. With 2 bases removed from V and 4 bases from J, the gap between germline ends came to 6 bases. Germline CDR1 is MDHEN and CDR2 is SYDVKM. This record belongs to a study of neoadjuvant anti-PD-1 for oral cavity cancer.

The sample consisted of PBMCs, taken after nivolumab (anti-PD-1) treatment. This receptor was identified in a person between 40 and 85 years old with oral cavity squamous cell carcinoma. The chain joins TRBV28 to TRBJ2-1; unclear D gene. The CDR3 spells CASSLQEYNEQFF. CDR3 DNA: TGTGCCAGCAGTTTACAGGAGTACAATGAGCAGTTCTTC.